This record covers a single TCR beta chain. Alongside a J-beta primer mix, a sample-barcoded 5' primer served in a second PCR lasting about 7 to 11 cycles. A single record per CDR3 protein comes from TCRdb applying MiXCR to the 5' RACE reads. The sample consists of 850,000 to 1,100,000 distinct CDR3 sequences, about two fifths of them appearing once. These data come from a study of blood T cells in healthy people across ages. Sequences were obtained from blood. This receptor was obtained from a man aged 18 to 35 in good health.

This CDR3 reads CASSSNRDHYEQYF. As DNA, the CDR3 is TGTGCCAGCAGCTCAAACAGGGACCACTACGAGCAGTACTTC. The rearrangement joins TRBV11-1 to TRBJ2-7; D is possibly TRBD1 (6 bases). Germline V gene data show CDR1 as SGHAT and CDR2 as FQDESV (reference sequence). V lost 4 bases and J 3 bases, leaving 13 bases between the germline ends. This CDR3 is 14 amino acids long.